The clone carrying this TCR beta chain was recorded a few times. The antigen remains unidentified. This sample is part of a study of regulatory T cells in long-lasting Graves disease. The CDR3 has 14 residues. V was clipped by 8 bases and J by 3 bases, with 14 bases between them. The V gene's germline CDR1 is LNHDA and CDR2 SQIVND (reference sequence). Relying on iRepertoire HTBI primers and Arm-PCR of CDR3 regions, the team built TCR beta libraries. TCRdb called the multiplex PCR reads again in MiXCR, with one record for every CDR3 protein. The sample has hundreds of thousands of distinct CDR3 sequences, roughly 18% seen once. Points from the study as a whole: Preferential use of TRBV28, TRBJ1-2 and TRBJ2-5 was seen in persistent disease.

Stated time point: newly diagnosed GD, antithyroid drugs for less than 3 months. Making the TCR library involved RNA that had been extracted from PBMCs. Roughly 10 milliliters of peripheral blood were drawn into EDTA tubes. This sequence joins TRBV19 and TRBJ2-1; maybe TRBD1 (6 bases). The sequence was obtained from a female donor with Graves disease. Sample: peripheral blood mononuclear cells (PBMCs), taken at new diagnosis, from a patient treated with antithyroid drugs. The CDR3 is CASHQGKLYNEQFF. The DNA for the CDR3 is TGTGCCAGTCACCAGGGGAAGCTCTACAATGAGCAGTTCTTC. The complete variable domain, with remaining parts taken from reference TRBV19 and TRBJ2-1, reads DGGITQSPKYLFRKEGQNVTLSCEQNLNHDAMYWYRQDPGQGLRLIYYSQIVNDFQKGDIAEGYSVSREKKESFPLTVTSAQKNPTAFYLCASHQGKLYNEQFFGPGTRLTVL.